This T cell receptor beta chain was sequenced for a study of blood T cell repertoires in COVID-19. Here immunoSEQ multiplex PCR was the method, and the copy in TCRdb shows in-frame clones only, minus some. The sample carries about 210,000 clones, roughly 87% recorded once. The V gene end was trimmed by 3 bases and the J gene end by 7 bases; junction bases not matched to a gene: 15. Germline V gene lookup returns CDR1 SGDLS and CDR2 YYNGEE. The CDR3 is made up of 16 amino acids. This clone was detected once. The receptor comes from a man aged 25-45 years in a cohort exposed to, infected with or recovered from COVID-19 (not recorded which). Sequenced material: PBMCs or T cells enriched from blood (not recorded which). The chain recombines TRBV9 with TRBJ2-7; the match to TRBD2 covers 8 bases. The CDR3 spells CASSAQGSGGPREQYF. CDR3 sequence (DNA): TGTGCCAGCAGCGCCCAAGGGTCGGGAGGGCCGAGGGAGCAGTACTTC.